The rows below give T cell receptor beta chains drawn from one sample of a study of identical twins. TCRdb fed the 5' RACE reads into MiXCR, producing one record per CDR3 protein. Of under 300,000 distinct CDR3 sequences in the sample, approximately 7.1% were seen once. These records were also assigned to another study, of T cells expressing NK-cell markers.

Sequenced sample: CD8+ T cells sorted from blood. These receptors were collected from a young woman in good health. The CDR3 runs from the conserved cysteine through the conserved F or W. Fields, in order: clone size, V gene, D gene, J gene, CDR3 DNA, CDR3 protein. The D gene is left open where the match is weak. Only part of the rows carry a size: once, few, many, or a class if the clone is expanded.

>NA|TRBV5-1|NA|TRBJ2-3
TGCGCCAGCAGGCTGGACAGCTTCCTGTCAGATACGCAGTATTTT
CASRLDSFLSDTQYF
>few|TRBV7-9|NA|TRBJ2-5
TGTGCCAGCAGCTTATTGAGGTTCTCGTACCAAGAGACCCAGTACTTC
CASSLLRFSYQETQYF
>few|TRBV20-1|NA|TRBJ1-2
TGCAGTGCTAGTTCTTCACAGACTAACTATGGCTACACCTTC
CSASSSQTNYGYTF
>few|TRBV7-2|NA|TRBJ1-1
TGTGCCAGCAGCCGCGTTAACACTGAAGCTTTCTTT
CASSRVNTEAFF
>few|TRBV3-1|TRBD1|TRBJ1-5
TGTGCCAGCAGCCAAACAGGGGACTCATGGACGACCCAGCATTTT
CASSQTGDSWTTQHF
>many|TRBV7-9|NA|TRBJ2-5
TGTGCCAGCAGTGTGGAGACCCAGTACTTC
CASSVETQYF
>NA|TRBV6-5|NA|TRBJ1-2
TGTGCCAGCAGTTGGGTGGGGGCCGATGGCTACACCTTC
CASSWVGADGYTF
>NA|TRBV5-1|NA|TRBJ1-1
TGCGCCAGCAGCTTGGGCTGGGGCATGAACACTGAAGCTTTCTTT
CASSLGWGMNTEAFF
>many|TRBV29-1|NA|TRBJ2-2
TGCAGCGTTGAGTACACCGGGGAGCTGTTTTTT
CSVEYTGELFF
>NA|TRBV7-9|NA|TRBJ2-4
TGTGCCAGCAGCCCAGGACACCTAGCCAAAAACATTCAGTACTTC
CASSPGHLAKNIQYF
>NA|TRBV7-6|NA|TRBJ2-1
TGTGCCAGCAGCTTGGGTCACGGGGGTTACAATGAGCAGTTCTTC
CASSLGHGGYNEQFF
>NA|TRBV15|NA|TRBJ2-7
TGTGCCACCAGCGACGGGACAATGGACGAGCAGTACTTC
CATSDGTMDEQYF